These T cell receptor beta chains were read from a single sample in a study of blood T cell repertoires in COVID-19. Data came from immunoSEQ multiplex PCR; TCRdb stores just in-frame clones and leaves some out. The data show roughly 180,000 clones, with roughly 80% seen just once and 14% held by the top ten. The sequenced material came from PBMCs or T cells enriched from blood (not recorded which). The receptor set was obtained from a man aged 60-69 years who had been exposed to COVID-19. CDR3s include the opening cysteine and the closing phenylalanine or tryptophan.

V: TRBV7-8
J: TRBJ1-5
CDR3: CASSLASRTTRNQPQHF

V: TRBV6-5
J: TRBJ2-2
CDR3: CATFDRANTGELFF

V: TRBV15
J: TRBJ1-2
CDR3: CATSRDPAGGVYGYTF

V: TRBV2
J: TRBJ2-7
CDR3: CASSEATSGNYEQYF

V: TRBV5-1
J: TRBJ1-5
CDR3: CASSLDGHVGNQPQHF

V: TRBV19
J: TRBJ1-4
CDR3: CASTLRGFNEKLFF

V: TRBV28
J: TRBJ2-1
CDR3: CASRTGLAKEQFF

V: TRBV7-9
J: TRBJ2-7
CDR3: CASSLVQGTYEQYF

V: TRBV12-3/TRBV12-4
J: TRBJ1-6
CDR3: CATSPRANSPLHF

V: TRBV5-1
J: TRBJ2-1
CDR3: CASSLAGSGDYNEQFF

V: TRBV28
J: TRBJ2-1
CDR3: CASSFPATGGINYNEQFF

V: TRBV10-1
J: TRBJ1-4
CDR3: CPPTRPWALSTNEKLFF

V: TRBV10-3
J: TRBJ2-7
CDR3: CAISKTSGNSYEQYF

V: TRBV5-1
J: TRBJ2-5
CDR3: CASSADWETQYF

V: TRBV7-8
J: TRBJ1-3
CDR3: CASSPYGVGNTIYF

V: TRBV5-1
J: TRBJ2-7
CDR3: CASTNGGSPSYEQYF

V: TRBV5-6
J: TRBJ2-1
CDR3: CASSLGSGSAEQFF

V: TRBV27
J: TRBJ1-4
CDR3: CASSLNQGTGEKLFF

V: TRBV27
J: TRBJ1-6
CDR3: CASSPIPWRDRVDSPLHF

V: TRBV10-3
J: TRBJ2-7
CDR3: CAIRLEGGLFSYEQYF

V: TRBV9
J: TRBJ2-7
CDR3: CASSVEGTSSYEQYF

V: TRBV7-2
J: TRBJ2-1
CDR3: CASSLVAGASYNEQFF